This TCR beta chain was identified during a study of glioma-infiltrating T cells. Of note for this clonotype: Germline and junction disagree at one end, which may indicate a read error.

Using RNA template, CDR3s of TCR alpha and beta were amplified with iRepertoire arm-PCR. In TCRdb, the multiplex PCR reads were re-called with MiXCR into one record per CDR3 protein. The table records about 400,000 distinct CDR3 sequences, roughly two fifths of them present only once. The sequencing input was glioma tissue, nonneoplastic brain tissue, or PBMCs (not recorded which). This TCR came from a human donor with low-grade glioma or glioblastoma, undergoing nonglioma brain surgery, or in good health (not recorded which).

The CDR3 region is CASSPSRAGETDEQFF. The DNA for the CDR3 is TGTGCCAGCAGCCCAAGCCGAGCGGGAGAAACGGATGAGCAGTTCTTT. The chain employs TRBV6-2 or TRBV6-3 and TRBJ2-1, with 8 bases identical to TRBD2. The CDR3 is 16 amino acids. Looked up from germline, CDR1 is MNHEY and CDR2 is SVGEGT.